This record looks at one TCR beta chain sequence and its context. Clones were sequenced by immunoSEQ multiplex PCR, and TCRdb holds only the in-frame ones, with some missing. There are about 1.1 million clones in the sample; about 72% occur only once, and 0.89% lies in the top ten. The data belong to a study of shared clonotypes between healthy human individuals. The CDR3 totals 16 residues. Germline CDR1 SGDLS, CDR2 YYNGEE. The V gene lost 4 bases and the J gene lost 1 base, with 14 bases spanning the gap. The rearrangement links TRBV9 to TRBJ2-2; TRBD2 is a possible D gene (6 bases). This TCR was recovered from a man between 18 and 29 years old in good health. Some clones in this sample may be carry-over from other donors' samples. The sequenced sample was memory CD4+ T cells from PBMCs. Described subset: CD45RA-negative fraction. The CDR3 is CASSNRLEENTGELFF. CDR3 nucleotide sequence: TGTGCCAGCAGCAATAGACTAGAGGAGAACACCGGGGAGCTGTTTTTT.